These T cell receptor beta chains were read from a single sample in a study of blood T cell repertoires in COVID-19. The assay was immunoSEQ multiplex PCR, and TCRdb's table has in-frame clones only and misses some. This table has under 80,000 clones, 80% to 90% appearing once. Material: peripheral blood. Every receptor here comes from a man aged 45-65 years with active COVID-19. Both conserved end residues are part of each CDR3. The D gene is left open where the match is weak. Clone size, where shown, is once, few, many, or a class for clones that have expanded.

CDR3 length: 13
D gene: -
clone size: few
V gene: TRBV6-6
J gene: TRBJ2-7
CDR3 protein: CASSLGGTYEQYF
CDR3 DNA: TGTGCCAGCAGTTTGGGCGGGACCTACGAGCAGTACTTC

CDR3 length: 13
D gene: -
clone size: once
V gene: TRBV6-6
J gene: TRBJ2-3
CDR3 protein: CASSYASTDTQYF
CDR3 DNA: TGTGCCAGCAGTTACGCGAGCACAGATACGCAGTATTTT

CDR3 length: 18
D gene: -
clone size: few
V gene: TRBV7-9
J gene: TRBJ1-6
CDR3 protein: CASSNGQPHRSYNSPLHF
CDR3 DNA: TGTGCCAGCAGCAATGGACAGCCCCACCGCTCCTATAATTCACCCCTCCACTTT

CDR3 length: 14
D gene: TRBD1
clone size: -
V gene: TRBV5-1
J gene: TRBJ2-3
CDR3 protein: CASSFGTATDTQYF
CDR3 DNA: TGCGCCAGCAGCTTCGGGACAGCCACAGATACGCAGTATTTT

CDR3 length: 14
D gene: TRBD1
clone size: -
V gene: TRBV11-3
J gene: TRBJ2-3
CDR3 protein: CASSRQGVTDTQYF
CDR3 DNA: TGTGCCAGCAGCCGACAGGGTGTGACAGATACGCAGTATTTT

CDR3 length: 15
D gene: TRBD1
clone size: -
V gene: TRBV11-1
J gene: TRBJ2-7
CDR3 protein: CASSIGTGSSYEQYF
CDR3 DNA: TGTGCCAGCAGCATTGGGACAGGGAGCTCCTACGAGCAGTACTTC

CDR3 length: 15
D gene: TRBD2
clone size: -
V gene: TRBV19
J gene: TRBJ2-5
CDR3 protein: CASSEARGVRETQYF
CDR3 DNA: TGTGCCAGTAGTGAGGCCCGGGGGGTCAGAGAGACCCAGTACTTC

CDR3 length: 11
D gene: TRBD1
clone size: -
V gene: TRBV7-9
J gene: TRBJ1-2
CDR3 protein: CASSLKGAYTF
CDR3 DNA: TGTGCCAGCAGCTTAAAGGGGGCGTACACCTTC

CDR3 length: 10
D gene: -
clone size: once
V gene: TRBV20-1
J gene: TRBJ2-5
CDR3 protein: CSARRETQYF
CDR3 DNA: TGCAGTGCTAGGCGGGAGACCCAGTACTTC

CDR3 length: 17
D gene: -
clone size: -
V gene: TRBV11-2
J gene: TRBJ2-2
CDR3 protein: CASSLDVFAALDGELFF
CDR3 DNA: TGTGCCAGCAGCTTAGATGTTTTTGCGGCGCTTGACGGGGAGCTGTTTTTT

CDR3 length: 14
D gene: -
clone size: -
V gene: TRBV24-1
J gene: TRBJ2-1
CDR3 protein: CATSGSDYNNEQFF
CDR3 DNA: TGTGCCACCAGTGGGTCGGACTATAACAATGAGCAGTTCTTC

CDR3 length: 15
D gene: -
clone size: -
V gene: TRBV5-1
J gene: TRBJ2-1
CDR3 protein: CASSYRDISYNEQFF
CDR3 DNA: TGCGCCAGCAGCTACCGGGACATCTCCTACAATGAGCAGTTCTTC

CDR3 length: 14
D gene: -
clone size: -
V gene: TRBV7-2
J gene: TRBJ1-1
CDR3 protein: CASSLRGINTEAFF
CDR3 DNA: TGTGCCAGCAGTCTAAGGGGAATCAACACTGAAGCTTTCTTT

CDR3 length: 15
D gene: TRBD1
clone size: -
V gene: TRBV4-2
J gene: TRBJ1-2
CDR3 protein: CASSSPDRGHYGYTF
CDR3 DNA: TGTGCCAGCAGCTCTCCGGACAGGGGGCACTATGGCTACACCTTC

CDR3 length: 13
D gene: -
clone size: -
V gene: TRBV18
J gene: TRBJ1-1
CDR3 protein: CASSTGIGNEAFF
CDR3 DNA: TGTGCCAGCTCGACGGGGATAGGAAATGAAGCTTTCTTT

CDR3 length: 19
D gene: -
clone size: -
V gene: TRBV28
J gene: TRBJ2-4
CDR3 protein: CASSRLGGQANLAKNIQYF
CDR3 DNA: TGTGCCAGCAGTCGCCTGGGCGGGCAGGCCAATTTGGCCAAAAACATTCAGTACTTC

CDR3 length: 17
D gene: TRBD2
clone size: -
V gene: TRBV10-3
J gene: TRBJ2-1
CDR3 protein: CAISATPAGKSYNEQFF
CDR3 DNA: TGTGCCATCAGTGCCACTCCAGCGGGAAAATCCTACAATGAGCAGTTCTTC